Listed below are T cell receptor beta chains from one sample, sequenced in a study of blood T cells in healthy people across ages. MiXCR, applied by TCRdb to the 5' RACE reads, yields one record per CDR3 protein. This table holds 580,000 or so distinct CDR3 sequences, around 48% found once. Sequencing was done on a sample of blood. Receptor source: a man aged 80 or over in good health. CDR3s include the opening cysteine and the closing phenylalanine or tryptophan. The D gene is left open where the match is weak. Clone size appears in some rows only: once, few, many, or a class for an expanded clone.

TRBJ2-5,TRBV20-1,-,TRBD2,TGCAGTGCTAGGAGGGCTAGCGGGAGGGATCAAGAGACCCAGTACTTC,CSARRASGRDQETQYF
TRBJ2-7,TRBV20-1,few,TRBD1,TGCAGTGCTCCAACGGGGACAGGGGGGACCTACGAGCAGTACTTC,CSAPTGTGGTYEQYF
TRBJ2-7,TRBV7-9,-,-,TGTGCCAGCAGCTCCCACGGGGCGGGACAGAGCTTACGGGAGCAGTACTTC,CASSSHGAGQSLREQYF
TRBJ2-1,TRBV7-2,few,TRBD2,TGTGCCAGCAGGGGGGGGACGGGGTTTAATGAGCAGTTCTTC,CASRGGTGFNEQFF
TRBJ1-4,TRBV6-5,many,-,TGTGCCAGCGCACAGGGTTATAATGAAAAACTGTTTTTT,CASAQGYNEKLFF
TRBJ2-7,TRBV7-2,few,-,TGTGCCAGCAGCTTCCGTGTGGGAGGAGACGAGCAGTACTTC,CASSFRVGGDEQYF
TRBJ2-1,TRBV5-1,-,-,TGCGCCAGCAGCGCCCCCAGGGGCTCCTACAATGAGCAGTTCTTC,CASSAPRGSYNEQFF
TRBJ1-2,TRBV15,few,-,TGTGCCACCAGCAGAGATCGGGTCAAGTCCTACACCTTC,CATSRDRVKSYTF
TRBJ2-7,TRBV21-1,-,-,TGTGCCAGACGTAGGGGACACCCCCGCTACGAGCAGTACTTC,CARRRGHPRYEQYF
TRBJ2-3,TRBV20-1,few,TRBD2,TGCAGTGCTTCGCTAGCGGGGGGTTTAAAAGATACGCAGTATTTT,CSASLAGGLKDTQYF
TRBJ2-1,TRBV5-1,many,TRBD2,TGCGCCAGCAGCTTGGTGGGACTAGCGGGGGGGCATGAGCAGTTCTTC,CASSLVGLAGGHEQFF
TRBJ2-3,TRBV5-1,-,-,TGCGCCACCGGCGGATTGGGAGATACGCAGTATTTT,CATGGLGDTQYF
TRBJ2-7,TRBV18,-,TRBD2,TGTGCCAGCTCACCACGAAGCGGGGGTGCCCCTAATGAGCAGTACTTC,CASSPRSGGAPNEQYF
TRBJ2-1,TRBV7-2,-,-,TGTGCCAGCAGCCCATCAGGGACGCAGTTCTTC,CASSPSGTQFF
TRBJ2-1,TRBV10-3,-,TRBD2,TGTGTCATCAACCGACTAGCGGGTGTCAATGAGCAGTTCTTC,CVINRLAGVNEQFF
TRBJ2-1,TRBV6-1,-,-,TGTGCCAGCAGGAGGGAGGAAGCGGGCTACAATGAGCAGTTCTTC,CASRREEAGYNEQFF
TRBJ2-1,TRBV20-1,-,TRBD1,TGCAGTGCTTCCCCCGACAGGGGCCGGGGTAATGAGCAGTTCTTC,CSASPDRGRGNEQFF
TRBJ2-1,TRBV7-2,many,-,TGTGCCAGCAGCCCCGGAGCAAACCCCAATGAGCAGTTCTTC,CASSPGANPNEQFF
TRBJ2-7,TRBV12-3/TRBV12-4,-,-,TGTGCCAGCAGCTCCCCGGGACACCTGAGATCGAAGACCTACAATGAGCAGTACTTC,CASSSPGHLRSKTYNEQYF
TRBJ2-1,TRBV29-1,many,TRBD1,TGCAGCGTTGGACGTCGGGACAGGGGGGGTGAGCAGTTCTTC,CSVGRRDRGGEQFF
TRBJ1-2,TRBV28,-,-,TGTGCCAGCAGTTTGCCCACCGGGACGGCCTCTCGGGATGGCTACACCTTC,CASSLPTGTASRDGYTF
TRBJ2-5,TRBV7-6,-,-,TGTGCCAGCAGCTTAGAGCACGGTGGAGGGCAGTACTTC,CASSLEHGGGQYF
TRBJ2-7,TRBV5-1,-,-,TGCGCCAGCAGCCCGACGGACCCGAGCTCCTACGAGCAGTACTTC,CASSPTDPSSYEQYF
TRBJ2-1,TRBV9,-,TRBD1,TGTGCCAGCAGCGTAGAGGGGACAGCATACAATGAGCAGTTCTTC,CASSVEGTAYNEQFF
TRBJ1-5,TRBV6-2/TRBV6-3,-,-,TGTGCCAGCAGGAGAGGGGCAGATCAGCCCCAGCATTTT,CASRRGADQPQHF
TRBJ1-5,TRBV27,-,-,TGTGCCAGCAGTAATGGCGCGAGCAATCAGCCCCAGCATTTT,CASSNGASNQPQHF
TRBJ2-5,TRBV20-1,-,-,TGCAGTGCCGGAAAGGCGGGGAGGTTCCAAGAGACCCAGTACTTC,CSAGKAGRFQETQYF
TRBJ2-1,TRBV7-2,-,TRBD1,TGTGCCAGCCGAACAGGGGGGAGCTCCTACAATGAGCAGTTCTTC,CASRTGGSSYNEQFF
TRBJ1-1,TRBV6-5,many,TRBD1,TGTGCCAGCAGGCCGACAGGGACGAACACTGAAGCTTTCTTT,CASRPTGTNTEAFF
TRBJ2-5,TRBV6-5,many,-,TGTGCCAGCAGTTACAGGGACTGGCAAGAGACCCAGTACTTC,CASSYRDWQETQYF
TRBJ2-7,TRBV20-1,few,-,TGCAGTGCTAGTGAGATTTACGAGCAGTACTTC,CSASEIYEQYF
TRBJ2-2,TRBV7-2,-,-,TGTGCCAGCAGCTTGGGAATCCACACCGGGGAGCTGTTTTTT,CASSLGIHTGELFF
TRBJ2-1,TRBV5-1,few,-,TGCGCCAGCAGCTTCGAGGGAAGGGAGCAGTTCTTC,CASSFEGREQFF
TRBJ2-1,TRBV4-1,-,TRBD2,TGCGCCAGCAGCCAAGATGAATTGAGACTAGCGGTGGACAATGAGCAGTTCTTC,CASSQDELRLAVDNEQFF
TRBJ2-5,TRBV20-1,-,TRBD2,TGCAGTGCTCGAGTAGCGGGGGGGCCTCGAGAGACCCAGTACTTC,CSARVAGGPRETQYF
TRBJ2-3,TRBV7-9,-,TRBD2,TGTGCCAGCAGCTTCCACCAGCGGGGGAGCACAGATACGCAGTATTTT,CASSFHQRGSTDTQYF
TRBJ2-5,TRBV7-9,few,TRBD1,TGTGCCAGCAGCTTAGCTGGACAGGGACAGACCCAGTACTTC,CASSLAGQGQTQYF
TRBJ1-1,TRBV6-6,-,-,TGTGCCGGCAGTGACTCGAGGGTCACTGAAGCTTTCTTT,CAGSDSRVTEAFF
TRBJ2-7,TRBV6-6,few,-,TGTGCCAGCAGTAAGCCTCAGACAACCTACGAGCAGTACTTC,CASSKPQTTYEQYF
TRBJ2-1,TRBV10-3,-,-,TGTGCCATCAGGGAGACCACTGTCGCCTACGAGCAGTTCTTC,CAIRETTVAYEQFF
TRBJ2-5,TRBV3-1,-,TRBD1,TGTGCCAGCAGCCAACGAACGGGACAGGGGAGGGAGACCCAGTACTTC,CASSQRTGQGRETQYF
TRBJ2-3,TRBV2,once,TRBD2,TGTGCCAGCAGTCCCCAGGGACTAGCCACAGATACGCAGTATTTT,CASSPQGLATDTQYF
TRBJ2-5,TRBV12-3/TRBV12-4,few,-,TGTGCCAGCAGTTTACGGGGGCTGGGGTACCAAGAGACCCAGTACTTC,CASSLRGLGYQETQYF
TRBJ1-1,TRBV7-9,-,-,TGTGCCAGCAGCTTTCCCAAGAAGGGCACTGAAGCTTTCTTT,CASSFPKKGTEAFF
TRBJ1-2,TRBV20-1,many,-,TGCAGTGCCGGTAGACAGGTTGATGGCTACACCTTC,CSAGRQVDGYTF
TRBJ2-5,TRBV6-6,-,-,TGTGCCAGCAGTTACTCGGGGGAGACCTCGGATGAGCAGTACTTC,CASSYSGETSDEQYF
TRBJ2-1,TRBV29-1,-,-,TGCAGCGCCGTGTTGAGGGATGAGCAGTTCTTC,CSAVLRDEQFF
TRBJ1-2,TRBV14,few,-,TGTGCCAGCAGCCGCCAGCACTTACAGGGTGGCTACACCTTC,CASSRQHLQGGYTF
TRBJ1-2,TRBV6-6,many,-,TGTGCCAGCGCGGACGGTCCCAGGTCTGGCTACACCTTC,CASADGPRSGYTF
TRBJ2-2,TRBV29-1,-,-,TGCAGCGCCCCGACAGGATCGAACACCGGGGAGCTGTTTTTT,CSAPTGSNTGELFF
TRBJ1-2,TRBV12-3/TRBV12-4,-,-,TGTGCCAGCAGTACCTTTGTGGGAGGCTACACCTTC,CASSTFVGGYTF
TRBJ2-5,TRBV4-3,-,TRBD1,TGCGCCAGCAGCCTCGGGACAGGGGGCATTTGGGAGACCCAGTACTTC,CASSLGTGGIWETQYF
TRBJ2-7,TRBV4-3,-,-,TGCGCCAGCAGCCAAGATAGGGCAGTTTCTACCTACGAGCAGTACTTC,CASSQDRAVSTYEQYF
TRBJ2-4,TRBV12-3/TRBV12-4,many,TRBD1,TGTGCCAGCAGCAATAGACAGGGGATAGCCAAAAACATTCAGTACTTC,CASSNRQGIAKNIQYF
TRBJ2-7,TRBV20-1,-,-,TGCAGTGCCGGGGCCTTATTTCCTTCCGGGGGCGAGCAGTACTTC,CSAGALFPSGGEQYF